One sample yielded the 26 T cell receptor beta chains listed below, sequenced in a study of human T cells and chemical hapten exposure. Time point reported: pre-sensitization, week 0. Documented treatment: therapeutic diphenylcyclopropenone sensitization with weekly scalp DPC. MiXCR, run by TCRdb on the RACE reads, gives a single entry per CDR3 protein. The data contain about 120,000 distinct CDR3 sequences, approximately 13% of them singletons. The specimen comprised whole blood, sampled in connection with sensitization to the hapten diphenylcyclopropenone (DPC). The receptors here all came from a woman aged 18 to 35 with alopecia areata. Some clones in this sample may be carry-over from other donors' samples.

The CDR3: CASSIRLHSYEQYF. CDR3 DNA sequence: TGTGCCAGCAGTATCAGGCTTCACTCCTACGAGCAGTACTTC. The chain combines TRBV6-5 with TRBJ2-7; no firm D call. V shed 5 bases and J shed 0 bases, with 11 bases lying between them. This CDR3 comprises 14 residues. CDR1 and CDR2 from the germline V gene are MNHEY and SVGAGI.

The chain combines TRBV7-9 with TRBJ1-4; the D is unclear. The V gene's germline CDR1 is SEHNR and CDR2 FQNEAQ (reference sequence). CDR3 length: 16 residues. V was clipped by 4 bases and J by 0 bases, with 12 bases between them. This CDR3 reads CASSSPPGSTNEKLFF. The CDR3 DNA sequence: TGTGCCAGCAGCTCCCCCCCAGGCTCAACTAATGAAAAACTGTTTTTT.

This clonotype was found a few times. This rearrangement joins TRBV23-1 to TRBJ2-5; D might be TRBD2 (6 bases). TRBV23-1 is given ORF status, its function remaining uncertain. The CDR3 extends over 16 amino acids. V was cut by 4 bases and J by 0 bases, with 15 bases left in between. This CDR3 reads CASSPIHPGDQETQYF. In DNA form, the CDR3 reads TGCGCCAGCAGTCCAATACACCCGGGGGACCAAGAGACCCAGTACTTC.

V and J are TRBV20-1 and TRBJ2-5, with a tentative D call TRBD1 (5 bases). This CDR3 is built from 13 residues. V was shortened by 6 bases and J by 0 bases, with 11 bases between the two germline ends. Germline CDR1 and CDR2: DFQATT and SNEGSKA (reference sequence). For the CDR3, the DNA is TGCAGTGCCGGCGCCAGGGACCAAGAGACCCAGTACTTC. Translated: CSAGARDQETQYF.

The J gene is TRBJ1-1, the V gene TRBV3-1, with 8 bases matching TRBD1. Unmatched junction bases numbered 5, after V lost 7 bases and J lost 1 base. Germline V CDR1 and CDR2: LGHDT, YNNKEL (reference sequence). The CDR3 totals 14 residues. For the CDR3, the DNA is TGTGCCAGCACCCTCAGGGGGCCGAACACTGAAGCTTTCTTT. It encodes CASTLRGPNTEAFF.

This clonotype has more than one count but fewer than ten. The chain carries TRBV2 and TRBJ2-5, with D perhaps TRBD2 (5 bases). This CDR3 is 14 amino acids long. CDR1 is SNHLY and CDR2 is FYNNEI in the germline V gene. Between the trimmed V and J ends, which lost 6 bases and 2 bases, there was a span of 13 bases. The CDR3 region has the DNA TGTGCCAGCAGCCTCTGGGGAGTACAAGAGACCCAGTACTTC. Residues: CASSLWGVQETQYF.

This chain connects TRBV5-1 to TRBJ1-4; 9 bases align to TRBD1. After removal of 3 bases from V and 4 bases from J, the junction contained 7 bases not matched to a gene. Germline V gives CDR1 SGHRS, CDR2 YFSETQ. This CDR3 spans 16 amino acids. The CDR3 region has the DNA TGCGCCAGCAGCTCAACAGGGGGCGACTATAATGAAAAACTGTTTTTT. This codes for CASSSTGGDYNEKLFF.

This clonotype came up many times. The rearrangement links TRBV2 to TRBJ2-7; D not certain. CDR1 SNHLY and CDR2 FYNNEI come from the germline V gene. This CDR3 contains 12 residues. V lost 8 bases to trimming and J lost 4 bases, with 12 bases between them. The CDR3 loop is CASSGRQYEQYF. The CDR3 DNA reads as TGTGCCAGCTCGGGCAGGCAATACGAGCAGTACTTC.

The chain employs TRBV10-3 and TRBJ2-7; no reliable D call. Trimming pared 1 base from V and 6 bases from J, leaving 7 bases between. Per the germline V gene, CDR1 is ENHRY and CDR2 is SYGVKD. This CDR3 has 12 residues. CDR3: CAISEYAAEQYF. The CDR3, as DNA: TGTGCCATCAGTGAGTACGCCGCCGAGCAGTACTTC.

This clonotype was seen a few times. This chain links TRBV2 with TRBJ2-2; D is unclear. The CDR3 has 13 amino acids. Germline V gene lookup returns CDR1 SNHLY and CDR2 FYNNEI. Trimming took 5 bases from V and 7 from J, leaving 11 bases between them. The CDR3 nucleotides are TGTGCCAGCAGTTCGACGGCCGGCGGGGAGCTGTTTTTT. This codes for CASSSTAGGELFF.

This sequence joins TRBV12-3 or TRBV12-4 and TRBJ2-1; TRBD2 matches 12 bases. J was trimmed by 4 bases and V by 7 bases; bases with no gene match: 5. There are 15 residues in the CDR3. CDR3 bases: TGTGCCAGCATCCCGGGACTAGCGGGTTACAATGAGCAGTTCTTC. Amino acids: CASIPGLAGYNEQFF.

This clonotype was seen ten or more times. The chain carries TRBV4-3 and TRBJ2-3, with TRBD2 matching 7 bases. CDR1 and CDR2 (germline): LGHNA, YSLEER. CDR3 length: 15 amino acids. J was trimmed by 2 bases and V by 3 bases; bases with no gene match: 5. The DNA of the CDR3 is TGCGCCAGCAGCCAGGGAGGGGCCAACACAGATACGCAGTATTTT. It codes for CASSQGGANTDTQYF.

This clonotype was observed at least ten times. This CDR3 reads CASSQGIFGGEQYF. The CDR3 coding sequence is TGTGCCAGCAGCCAGGGGATTTTCGGAGGGGAGCAGTACTTC. This chain connects TRBV3-1 to TRBJ2-7; maybe TRBD2 (6 bases). Germline V gives CDR1 LGHDT, CDR2 YNNKEL (reference sequence). The CDR3 runs to 14 residues. Trimming stripped 3 bases from V and 7 bases from J, with 16 bases between.

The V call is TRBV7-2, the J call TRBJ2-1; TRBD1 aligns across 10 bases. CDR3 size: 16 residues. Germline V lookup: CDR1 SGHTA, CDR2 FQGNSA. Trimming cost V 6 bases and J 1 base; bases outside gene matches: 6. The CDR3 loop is CASRRDRGRSYNEQFF. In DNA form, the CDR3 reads TGTGCCAGCAGGAGGGACAGGGGCCGTTCCTACAATGAGCAGTTCTTC.

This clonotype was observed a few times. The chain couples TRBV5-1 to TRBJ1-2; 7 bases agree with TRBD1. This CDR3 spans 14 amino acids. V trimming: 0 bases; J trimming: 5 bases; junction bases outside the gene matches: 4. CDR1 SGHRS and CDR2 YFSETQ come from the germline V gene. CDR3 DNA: TGCGCCAGCAGCTTGGAGGGGGCCAGATATGGCTACACCTTC. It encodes CASSLEGARYGYTF.

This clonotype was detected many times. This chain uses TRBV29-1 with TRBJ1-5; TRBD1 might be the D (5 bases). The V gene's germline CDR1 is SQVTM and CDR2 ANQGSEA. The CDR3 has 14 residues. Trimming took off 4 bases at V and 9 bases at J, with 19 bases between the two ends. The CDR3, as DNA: TGCAGCGTTGGTACGGGGGACTGGGGATGGCCCCAGCATTTT. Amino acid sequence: CSVGTGDWGWPQHF.

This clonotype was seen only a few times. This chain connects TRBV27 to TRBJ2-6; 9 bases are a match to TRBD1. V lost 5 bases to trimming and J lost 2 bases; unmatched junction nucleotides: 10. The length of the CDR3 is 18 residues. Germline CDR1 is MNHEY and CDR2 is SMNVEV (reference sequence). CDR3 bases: TGTGCCAGCAGTCCTTGGGGACAGGGAGTAGCTGGGGCCAACGTCCTGACTTTC. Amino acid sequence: CASSPWGQGVAGANVLTF.

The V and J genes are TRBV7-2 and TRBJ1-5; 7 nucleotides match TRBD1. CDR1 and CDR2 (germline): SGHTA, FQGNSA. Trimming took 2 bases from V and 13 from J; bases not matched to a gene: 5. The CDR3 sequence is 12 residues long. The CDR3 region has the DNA TGTGCCAGCAGCTTAAAGGGGACAGAGCAGCATTTT. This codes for CASSLKGTEQHF.

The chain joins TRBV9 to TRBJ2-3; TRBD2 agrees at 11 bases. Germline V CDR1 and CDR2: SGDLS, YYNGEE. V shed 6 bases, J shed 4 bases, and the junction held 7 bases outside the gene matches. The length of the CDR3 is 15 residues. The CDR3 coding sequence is TGTGCCAGCAACTTAGCGGGGGGGCCCGCAGATACGCAGTATTTT. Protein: CASNLAGGPADTQYF.

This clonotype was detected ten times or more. CDR3 loop: CATSEAGRETQYF. CDR3 coding DNA: TGTGCCACCTCGGAGGCGGGGCGAGAGACCCAGTACTTC. The gene calls are TRBV27 and TRBJ2-5, with D possibly being TRBD2 (6 bases). V lost 10 bases and J lost 4, with 16 bases in between. Germline-derived CDR1 and CDR2 are MNHEY and SMNVEV (reference sequence). The CDR3 has 13 residues.

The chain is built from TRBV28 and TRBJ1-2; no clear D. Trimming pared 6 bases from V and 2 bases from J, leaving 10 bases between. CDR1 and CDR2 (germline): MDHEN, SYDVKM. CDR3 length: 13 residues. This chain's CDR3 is CASSYGSNYGYTF. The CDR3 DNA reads TGTGCCAGCAGCTACGGTTCCAACTATGGCTACACCTTC.

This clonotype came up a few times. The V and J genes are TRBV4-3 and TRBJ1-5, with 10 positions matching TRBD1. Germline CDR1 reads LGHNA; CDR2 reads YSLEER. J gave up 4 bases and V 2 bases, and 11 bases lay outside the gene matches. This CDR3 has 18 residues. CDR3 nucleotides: TGCGCCAGCAGCCAACATCTTAGACAGGGGGCCCGGAATCAGCCCCAGCATTTT. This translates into CASSQHLRQGARNQPQHF.

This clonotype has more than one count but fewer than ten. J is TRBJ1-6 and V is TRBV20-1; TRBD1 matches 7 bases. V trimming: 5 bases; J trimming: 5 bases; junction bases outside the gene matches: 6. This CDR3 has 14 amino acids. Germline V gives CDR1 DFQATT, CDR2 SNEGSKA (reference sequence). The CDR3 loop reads CSASTGAHNSPLHF. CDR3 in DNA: TGCAGTGCTTCCACAGGGGCCCATAATTCACCCCTCCACTTT.

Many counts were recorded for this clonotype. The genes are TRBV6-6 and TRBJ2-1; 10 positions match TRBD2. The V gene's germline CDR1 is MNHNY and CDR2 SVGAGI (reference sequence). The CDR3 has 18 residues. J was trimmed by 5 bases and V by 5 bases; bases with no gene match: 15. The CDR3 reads CASSPRTFSGRRDNEQFF. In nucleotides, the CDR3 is TGTGCCAGCAGTCCACGGACCTTTAGCGGGAGGAGGGACAATGAGCAGTTCTTC.

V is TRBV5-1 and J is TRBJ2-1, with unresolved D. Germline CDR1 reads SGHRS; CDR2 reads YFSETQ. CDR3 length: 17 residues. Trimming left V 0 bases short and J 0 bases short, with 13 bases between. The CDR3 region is CASSLAGQVGSYNEQFF. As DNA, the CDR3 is TGCGCCAGCAGCTTGGCCGGGCAGGTAGGCTCCTACAATGAGCAGTTCTTC.

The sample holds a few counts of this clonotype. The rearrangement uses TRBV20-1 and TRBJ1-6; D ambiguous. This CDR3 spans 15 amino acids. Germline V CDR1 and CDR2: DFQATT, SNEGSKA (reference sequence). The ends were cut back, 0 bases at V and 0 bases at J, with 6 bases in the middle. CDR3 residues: CSARDGSSYNSPLHF. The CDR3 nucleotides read TGCAGTGCTAGAGACGGGAGCTCCTATAATTCACCCCTCCACTTT.